The 14 T cell receptor beta chains presented below share a single source sample, sequenced in a study of tumor-infiltrating lymphocytes in primary liver carcinoma. Unsorted whole blood yielded the blood RNA, and germline DNA was also extracted. TCR beta cDNA came from approximately 0.55 ug total RNA, primed with a constant-region primer. Three nested multiplex PCR rounds, a slightly modified ARM-PCR, produced the libraries for TCR beta. With TRBV1-TRBV30 forward primers and a C-beta reverse primer, the first two PCR rounds were run for 10 cycles each. TCRdb passed the multiplex PCR reads through MiXCR, listing each CDR3 protein once. The sample has hundreds of thousands of distinct CDR3 sequences, 58% seen once. The specimen was peripheral blood. The receptor source for this set is a woman in her thirties with primary liver carcinoma and hepatitis B virus infection.

Of note for this clonotype: The missing conserved phenylalanine or tryptophan at the end of this CDR3 makes a read error likely. This chain links TRBV11-2 with TRBJ2-3, with a possible D match to TRBD2 (6 bases). The germline gives CDR1 SGHAT, CDR2 FQNNGV. The CDR3 runs to 14 residues. CDR3 bases: TGTGCCAGCAGCTTTTCCCTAGCGAGAGATACACAGTATCTT. It translates to CASSFSLARDTQYL.

This clonotype was recorded at least ten times. The chain recombines TRBV6-5 with TRBJ2-7, with 9 bases identical to TRBD1. Germline-derived CDR1 and CDR2 are MNHEY and SVGAGI. The CDR3 runs 17 residues. V dropped 4 bases and J dropped 7; count of bases not matched to a gene: 17. CDR3 loop: CASSLGGQGRRGREQYF. The CDR3 DNA follows: TGTGCCAGCAGTTTAGGGGGACAGGGAAGGAGGGGGAGGGAGCAGTACTTC.

Remarks on this clonotype: This may stem from a read error, because a much larger clone lies one nucleotide away. The chain joins TRBV29-1 to TRBJ2-1; 14 bases align to TRBD2. There are 15 residues in the CDR3. J was trimmed by 3 bases and V by 4 bases; bases with no gene match: 2. Germline CDR1 reads SQVTM; CDR2 reads ANQGSEA. CDR3 DNA sequence: TGCAGCGTTGGACTAGCGGGAGGGCTCTACAATGAGCAGTTCTTC. Amino acid sequence: CSVGLAGGLYNEQFF.

With respect to this clonotype: With a much larger clone just one base away, this may be a read error. V is TRBV29-1 and J is TRBJ2-1, with D possibly TRBD1 on 5 matching bases. Germline assignment: CDR1 SQVTM and CDR2 ANQGSEA. The CDR3 sequence is 12 residues long. V was shortened by 5 bases and J by 6 bases, with 11 bases between the two germline ends. The CDR3 is CSVKTASNEQFF. The CDR3 nucleotides are TGCAGCGTTAAGACAGCTTCCAATGAGCAGTTCTTC.

This clonotype occurred a few times. This may be a read error: a much more frequent sequence differs by one nucleotide. The chain combines TRBV11-2 with TRBJ2-5; perhaps TRBD2 as D (6 bases). This CDR3 region has 12 residues. Trimming took 3 bases from V and 9 from J, leaving 11 bases between them. CDR1 and CDR2 (germline): SGHAT, FQNNGV. As DNA, the CDR3 is TGTGCCAGCAGCTTTTTCCGGGAGTCCCAGTACTTC. This encodes CASSFFRESQYF.

This clonotype was recorded at least ten times. This sequence joins TRBV5-6 and TRBJ2-3; unclear D gene. Trimming took off 4 bases at V and 2 bases at J, with 17 bases between the two ends. The CDR3 totals 16 residues. The germline V gene has CDR1 SGHDT and CDR2 YYEEEE. Here the CDR3 DNA reads TGTGCCAGCAGCCTTATTAGGTACTCCCACACAGATACGCAGTATTTT. Residues: CASSLIRYSHTDTQYF.

In its sample, this clonotype was seen a few times. V and J are TRBV5-4 and TRBJ2-7, with D unresolved. Germline assignment: CDR1 SGHNT and CDR2 YYREEE (reference sequence). V was shortened by 3 bases and J by 2 bases, with 15 bases between the two germline ends. This CDR3 spans 15 amino acids. The CDR3 protein is CASSYSVDLAYEQYF. The CDR3, as DNA: TGTGCCAGCAGCTACAGCGTAGATTTGGCCTACGAGCAGTACTTC.

The CDR3 DNA reads TGTGCCAGCAGCCGGACCCCCGGGATCACTAACTATGGCTACACCTTC. Its protein is CASSRTPGITNYGYTF. The chain carries TRBV12-3 or TRBV12-4 and TRBJ1-2; D not certain. V dropped 6 bases and J dropped 0 bases, with 17 bases sitting between them. The CDR3 has 16 amino acids.

This chain connects TRBV13 to TRBJ1-4, with TRBD1 matching 9 bases. Trimming took 5 bases from V and 6 from J; bases not matched to a gene: 7. The CDR3 extends over 15 amino acids. Germline V lookup: CDR1 PRHDT, CDR2 FYEKMQ (reference sequence). Here the CDR3 DNA reads TGTGCCAGCAGCCCCAAACAGGGGGCGCATGAAAAACTGTTTTTT. Amino acids: CASSPKQGAHEKLFF. The variable domain in full, with the rest retrieved from reference TRBV13 and TRBJ1-4, is AAGVIQSPRHLIKEKRETATLKCYPIPRHDTVYWYQQGPGQDPQFLISFYEKMQSDKGSIPDRFSAQQFSDYHSELNMSSLELGDSALYFCASSPKQGAHEKLFFGSGTQLSVL.

Turning to this clonotype: Compared with germline, one end of the junction differs, possibly owing to a read error. This sequence joins TRBV13 and TRBJ2-7; 7 bases match TRBD2. Germline V CDR1 and CDR2: PRHDT, FYEKMQ (reference sequence). This CDR3 spans 15 amino acids. CDR3 sequence (DNA): TGTGCCAGCAACTTAGGCGGGAGTAGCTTCTACGAGCAGTACTTC. It codes for CASNLGGSSFYEQYF.

In this sample, this clonotype is medium-sized. DNA for the CDR3: TGTGCCAGCGGAACTACAGGGAAGGGGCAGCCCCAGCATTTT. The encoded protein is CASGTTGKGQPQHF. The V call is TRBV6-2 or TRBV6-3, the J call TRBJ1-5, with D possibly matching TRBD1 (6 bases). From germline, CDR1 is MNHEY and CDR2 SVGEGT. The length of the CDR3 is 14 residues. The V end lost 8 bases, the J end lost 7 bases, and 18 bases lay between the germline ends.

This chain connects TRBV6-5 to TRBJ2-3; no reliable D call. The length of the CDR3 is 15 residues. Trimming removed 6 bases from V and 3 bases from J, with 16 bases in between. CDR1 and CDR2 (germline): MNHEY, SVGAGI. CDR3: CASSRRNVCTDTQYF. The CDR3 DNA follows: TGTGCCAGCAGCCGTCGGAATGTGTGTACAGATACGCAGTATTTT.

CDR3 sequence (DNA): TGTGCCAGCAGCCCGGCCCCCCAGCATGAGCAGTTCTTC. Protein product: CASSPAPQHEQFF. V gene TRBV5-4 combines with J gene TRBJ2-1; D ambiguous. Trimming stripped 4 bases from V and 8 bases from J, with 13 bases between. The CDR3 runs 13 residues. CDR1 and CDR2 (germline): SGHNT, YYREEE (reference sequence).

J is TRBJ2-7 and V is TRBV12-3 or TRBV12-4; D possibly matches TRBD1 or TRBD2 (5 bases each). The germline V and J ends were trimmed by 6 bases and 9 bases, with 18 bases remaining between them. This CDR3 has 13 amino acids. The CDR3 nucleotides read TGTGCCAGCAGCCGTCAATGTTCGGGGACGCAGTACTTC. It codes for CASSRQCSGTQYF.